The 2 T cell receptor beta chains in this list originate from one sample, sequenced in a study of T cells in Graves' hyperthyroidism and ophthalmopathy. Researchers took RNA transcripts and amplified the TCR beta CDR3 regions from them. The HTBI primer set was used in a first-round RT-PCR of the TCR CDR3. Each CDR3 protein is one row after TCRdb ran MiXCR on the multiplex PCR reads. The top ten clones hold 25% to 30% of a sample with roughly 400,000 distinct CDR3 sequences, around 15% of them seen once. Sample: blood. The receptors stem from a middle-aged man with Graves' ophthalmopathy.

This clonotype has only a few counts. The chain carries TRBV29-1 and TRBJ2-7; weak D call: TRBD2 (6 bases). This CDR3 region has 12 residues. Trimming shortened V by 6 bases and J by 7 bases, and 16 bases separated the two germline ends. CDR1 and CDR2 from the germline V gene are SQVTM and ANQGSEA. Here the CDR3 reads CSVDGYAGEQYF. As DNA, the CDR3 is TGCAGCGTCGATGGCTACGCGGGGGAGCAGTACTTC.

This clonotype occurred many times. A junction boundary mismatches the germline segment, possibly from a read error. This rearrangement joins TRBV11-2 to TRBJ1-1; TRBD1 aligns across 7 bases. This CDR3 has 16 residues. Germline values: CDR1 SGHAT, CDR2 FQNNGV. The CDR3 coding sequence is TGTGCCAGCAGCCCCCCGGGCGGCAGGGGGAACTCTGAAGCTTTCTTT. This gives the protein CASSPPGGRGNSEAFF.